Listed below are T cell receptor beta chains from one sample, sequenced in a study of shared clonotypes between healthy human individuals. Measured with immunoSEQ multiplex PCR; TCRdb has only the in-frame clones, and not every one. There are 850,000 to 1,100,000 clones in the sample; roughly 80% occur only once, and approximately 0.95% lies in the top ten. Sequenced: memory CD4+ T cells from PBMCs. These receptors all stem from a man younger than 35 in good health. Some clones in this sample may be carry-over from other donors' samples. Both conserved end residues are part of each CDR3. D genes are given only for firm matches. Clone size appears in some rows only: once, few, many, or a class for an expanded clone.

V gene	J gene	D gene	clone size	CDR3 protein	CDR3 DNA
TRBV27	TRBJ1-1	TRBD1	-	CASRLDRGWTEAFF	TGTGCCAGCAGACTAGACAGGGGTTGGACTGAAGCTTTCTTT
TRBV5-1	TRBJ2-7	TRBD1	few	CASSPRDRYYEQYF	TGCGCCAGCAGCCCCAGGGACAGATACTACGAGCAGTACTTC
TRBV28	TRBJ2-7	-	few	CASSEAGNSYEQYF	TGTGCCAGCAGCGAAGCGGGCAACTCCTACGAGCAGTACTTC
TRBV5-1	TRBJ1-1	TRBD1	-	CASSLSGGWNTEAFF	TGCGCCAGCAGCTTGTCAGGGGGATGGAACACTGAAGCTTTCTTT
TRBV9	TRBJ2-2	-	-	CASSVNQGDTGELFF	TGTGCCAGCAGCGTGAATCAGGGTGACACCGGGGAGCTGTTTTTT
TRBV29-1	TRBJ1-2	-	-	CSVERRQGDGYTF	TGCAGCGTTGAAAGACGGCAGGGTGATGGCTACACCTTC
TRBV19	TRBJ2-1	-	-	CASSTPLRLSYNEQFF	TGTGCCAGTAGTACCCCCCTTCGCCTCTCCTACAATGAGCAGTTCTTC
TRBV7-6	TRBJ2-1	-	-	CASSLSRDNEQFF	TGTGCCAGCAGCCTGTCTCGGGACAATGAGCAGTTCTTC
TRBV6-1	TRBJ1-1	-	-	CASRLDGPEAFF	TGTGCCAGCAGACTGGACGGGCCTGAAGCTTTCTTT
TRBV7-9	TRBJ2-2	TRBD1	-	CASSSRTGRAGELFF	TGTGCCAGCAGCTCTAGGACAGGGCGGGCCGGGGAGCTGTTTTTT
TRBV7-2	TRBJ1-2	-	many	CASSPTTGGYTF	TGTGCCAGCAGCCCGACGACGGGTGGCTACACCTTC
TRBV29-1	TRBJ2-1	-	few	CSVYFYNEQFF	TGCAGCGTCTATTTCTACAATGAGCAGTTCTTC
TRBV7-2	TRBJ2-7	TRBD2	-	CASSLTREGPYEQYF	TGTGCCAGCAGCTTAACGCGGGAGGGACCCTACGAGCAGTACTTC
TRBV27	TRBJ1-4	-	few	CASSLLGGTTTNEKLFF	TGTGCCAGCAGTTTACTCGGCGGGACAACAACTAATGAAAAACTGTTTTTT
TRBV6-1	TRBJ2-3	TRBD2	-	CASSLAGSTGTQYF	TGTGCCAGCTCGCTAGCGGGAAGCACAGGTACGCAGTATTTT
TRBV29-1	TRBJ2-2	TRBD1	few	CSVRDRGDTGELFF	TGCAGCGTTCGGGACAGGGGAGACACCGGGGAGCTGTTTTTT
TRBV28	TRBJ1-3	-	-	CASKGGRSSGNTIYF	TGTGCCAGCAAAGGGGGAAGGAGCTCTGGAAACACCATATATTTT
TRBV19	TRBJ1-2	-	-	CASSIGPRGSGYTF	TGTGCCAGTAGTATAGGTCCCAGGGGTTCTGGCTACACCTTC
TRBV30	TRBJ1-6	TRBD1	-	CAWSFHQGATNSPLHF	TGTGCCTGGAGTTTCCACCAGGGGGCGACTAATTCACCCCTCCACTTT
TRBV14	TRBJ2-4	TRBD2	-	CASSHRPGGNIQYF	TGTGCCAGCAGCCATCGCCCGGGGGGGAACATTCAGTACTTC
TRBV5-8	TRBJ2-1	-	-	CASSLGLSGTIGNEQFF	TGTGCCAGCAGCTTGGGATTATCAGGGACGATTGGAAATGAGCAGTTCTTC
TRBV5-1	TRBJ2-7	TRBD2	-	CASSSATSGSSYEQYF	TGCGCCAGCAGCTCCGCTACTAGCGGTTCCTCCTACGAGCAGTACTTC
TRBV28	TRBJ2-1	TRBD1	-	CASSQLGQGAYNEQFF	TGTGCCAGCAGTCAACTGGGACAGGGGGCCTACAATGAGCAGTTCTTC
TRBV27	TRBJ2-1	-	once	CAIRCEQFF	TGTGCCATCCGTTGTGAGCAGTTCTTC
TRBV20-1	TRBJ2-7	-	-	CSALRNEQYF	TGCAGTGCCCTTCGGAACGAGCAGTACTTC
TRBV27	TRBJ1-3	-	few	CASKWDARPGNTIYF	TGTGCCAGCAAGTGGGACGCCAGGCCCGGAAACACCATATATTTT
TRBV29-1	TRBJ2-4	-	-	CSVGEAGASNIQYF	TGCAGCGTTGGGGAGGCAGGGGCGTCGAACATTCAGTACTTC
TRBV5-6	TRBJ1-2	-	-	CASSLYTNYGYTF	TGTGCCAGCAGCTTGTATACTAACTATGGCTACACCTTC
TRBV7-2	TRBJ1-1	-	-	CASSLVGLNTEAFF	TGTGCCAGCAGCTTGGTCGGCTTGAACACTGAAGCTTTCTTT
TRBV5-1	TRBJ1-1	-	-	CASSFGGGNTEAFF	TGCGCCAGCAGCTTCGGAGGGGGGAACACTGAAGCTTTCTTT
TRBV2	TRBJ1-2	TRBD1	-	CASSRDRFSPVGYTF	TGTGCCAGCAGCCGGGACAGGTTCTCTCCGGTTGGCTACACCTTC
TRBV28	TRBJ1-2	TRBD1	-	CASSSGQGRGYTF	TGTGCCAGCAGTTCCGGACAGGGACGGGGCTACACCTTC
TRBV30	TRBJ2-3	TRBD1	-	CAWDRGLTDTQYF	TGTGCCTGGGACAGGGGGCTCACAGATACGCAGTATTTT
TRBV19	TRBJ2-2	-	-	CASRAMVADTGELFF	TGTGCCAGTAGGGCGATGGTGGCGGACACCGGGGAGCTGTTTTTT
TRBV19	TRBJ2-7	-	few	CASSSSLFYEQYF	TGTGCCAGTAGCAGCTCCCTTTTCTACGAGCAGTACTTC
TRBV7-9	TRBJ2-3	-	once	CASSGGGWGADTQYF	TGTGCCAGCAGCGGAGGGGGGTGGGGAGCAGATACGCAGTATTTT
TRBV11-3	TRBJ2-7	TRBD1	-	CASSLFGTGEYEQYF	TGTGCCAGCAGCCTTTTCGGGACAGGGGAGTACGAGCAGTACTTC
TRBV7-2	TRBJ1-4	-	-	CASSLRGRPTNEKLFF	TGTGCCAGCAGCTTAAGAGGTCGGCCAACTAATGAAAAACTGTTTTTT
TRBV28	TRBJ2-5	-	-	CASTSGLFGETQYF	TGTGCCAGCACCTCCGGACTCTTCGGGGAGACCCAGTACTTC
TRBV7-9	TRBJ2-7	-	-	CASSPPAVYEQYF	TGTGCCAGCAGCCCACCGGCCGTTTACGAGCAGTACTTC
TRBV6-1	TRBJ2-7	-	-	CASSEGGGRRNEQYF	TGTGCCAGCAGTGAGGGGGGGGGCAGGAGGAACGAGCAGTACTTC
TRBV7-3	TRBJ2-3	TRBD2	-	CASSLQGGRAPDTQYF	TGTGCCAGCAGCTTACAAGGCGGGAGGGCCCCAGATACGCAGTATTTT
TRBV2	TRBJ2-3	-	-	CASSETGTSNQYF	TGTGCCAGCAGTGAAACCGGGACATCGAACCAGTATTTT
TRBV2	TRBJ2-7	-	-	CASSRQAYEQYF	TGTGCCAGCAGTAGACAAGCCTACGAGCAGTACTTC
TRBV5-1	TRBJ2-2	-	-	CASSPRPRNRAGELFF	TGCGCCAGCAGCCCCCGGCCCCGTAATCGAGCCGGGGAGCTGTTTTTT
TRBV4-2	TRBJ2-5	TRBD2	-	CASSQVGGRGQETQYF	TGTGCCAGCAGCCAAGTAGGCGGGAGGGGCCAAGAGACCCAGTACTTC
TRBV5-1	TRBJ1-3	-	-	CASSSTGSSGNTIYF	TGCGCCAGCAGCTCCACAGGTAGCTCTGGAAACACCATATATTTT
TRBV29-1	TRBJ1-6	-	-	CSVDRGNSPLHF	TGCAGCGTTGACAGGGGAAATTCACCCCTCCACTTT
TRBV28	TRBJ2-5	TRBD1	-	CASSSLTGGVETQYF	TGTGCCAGCAGTTCGTTGACAGGGGGTGTAGAGACCCAGTACTTC
TRBV20-1	TRBJ2-1	-	-	CSAQGRNEQFF	TGCAGTGCCCAGGGGCGAAATGAGCAGTTCTTC